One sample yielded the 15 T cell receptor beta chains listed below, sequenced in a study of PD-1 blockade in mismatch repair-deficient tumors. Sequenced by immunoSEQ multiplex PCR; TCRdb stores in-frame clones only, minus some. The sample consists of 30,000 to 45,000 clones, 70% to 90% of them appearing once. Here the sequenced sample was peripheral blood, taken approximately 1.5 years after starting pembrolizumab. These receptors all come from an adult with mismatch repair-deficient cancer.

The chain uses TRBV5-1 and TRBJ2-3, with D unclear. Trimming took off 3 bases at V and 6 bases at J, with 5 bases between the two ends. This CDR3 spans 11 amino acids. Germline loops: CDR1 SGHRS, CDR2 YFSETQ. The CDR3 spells CASSSQDTQYF. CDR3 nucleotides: TGCGCCAGCAGCTCCCAGGATACGCAGTATTTT.

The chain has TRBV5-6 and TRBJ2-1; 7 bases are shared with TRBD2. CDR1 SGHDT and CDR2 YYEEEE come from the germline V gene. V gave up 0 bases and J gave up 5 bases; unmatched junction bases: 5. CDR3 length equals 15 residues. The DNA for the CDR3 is TGTGCCAGCAGCTTGGTGACTAGCCAAAACAATGAGCAGTTCTTC. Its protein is CASSLVTSQNNEQFF.

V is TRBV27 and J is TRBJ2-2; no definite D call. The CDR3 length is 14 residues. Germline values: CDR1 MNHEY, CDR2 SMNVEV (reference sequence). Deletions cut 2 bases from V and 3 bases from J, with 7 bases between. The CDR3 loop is CASSLNTHTGELFF. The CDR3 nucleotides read TGTGCCAGCAGTTTAAACACCCACACCGGGGAGCTGTTTTTT.

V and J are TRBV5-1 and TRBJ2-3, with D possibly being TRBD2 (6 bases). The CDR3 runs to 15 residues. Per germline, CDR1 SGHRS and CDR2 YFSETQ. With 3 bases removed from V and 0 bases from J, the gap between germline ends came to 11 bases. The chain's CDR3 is CASSSPGSSTDTQYF. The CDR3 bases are TGCGCCAGCAGCTCCCCCGGGAGTAGCACAGATACGCAGTATTTT. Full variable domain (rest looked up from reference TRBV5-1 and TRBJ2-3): KAGVTQTPRYLIKTRGQQVTLSCSPISGHRSVSWYQQTPGQGLQFLFEYFSETQRNKGNFPGRFSGRQFSNSRSEMNVSTLELGDSALYLCASSSPGSSTDTQYFGPGTRLTVL.

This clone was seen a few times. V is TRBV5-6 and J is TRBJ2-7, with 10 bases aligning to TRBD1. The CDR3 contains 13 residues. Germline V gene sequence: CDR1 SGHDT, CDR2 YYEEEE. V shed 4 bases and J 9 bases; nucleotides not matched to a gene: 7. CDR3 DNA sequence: TGTGCCAGCAGCCGGACAGGGGGGAGTGGGCAGTACTTC. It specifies CASSRTGGSGQYF.

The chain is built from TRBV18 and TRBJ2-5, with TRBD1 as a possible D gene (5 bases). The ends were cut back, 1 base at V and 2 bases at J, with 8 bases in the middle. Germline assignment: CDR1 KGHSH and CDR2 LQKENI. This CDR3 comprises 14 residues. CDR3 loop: CASSPRTQQETQYF. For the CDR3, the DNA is TGTGCCAGCTCACCACGGACACAGCAAGAGACCCAGTACTTC. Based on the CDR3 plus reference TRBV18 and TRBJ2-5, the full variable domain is NAGVMQNPRHLVRRRGQEARLRCSPMKGHSHVYWYRQLPEEGLKFMVYLQKENIIDESGMPKERFSAEFPKEGPSILRIQQVVRGDSAAYFCASSPRTQQETQYFGPGTRLLVL.

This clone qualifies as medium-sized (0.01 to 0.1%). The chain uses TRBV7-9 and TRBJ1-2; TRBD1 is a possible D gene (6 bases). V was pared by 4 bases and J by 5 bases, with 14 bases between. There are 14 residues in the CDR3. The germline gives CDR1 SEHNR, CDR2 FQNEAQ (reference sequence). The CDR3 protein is CASSSFRQEYGYTF. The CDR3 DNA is TGTGCCAGCAGCTCCTTTAGACAGGAATATGGCTACACCTTC.

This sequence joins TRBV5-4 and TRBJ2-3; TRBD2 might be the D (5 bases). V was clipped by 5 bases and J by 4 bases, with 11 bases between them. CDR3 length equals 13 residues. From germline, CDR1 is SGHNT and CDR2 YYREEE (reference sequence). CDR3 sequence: CASSGAAADTQYF. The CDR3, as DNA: TGTGCCAGCAGTGGAGCGGCGGCAGATACGCAGTATTTT.

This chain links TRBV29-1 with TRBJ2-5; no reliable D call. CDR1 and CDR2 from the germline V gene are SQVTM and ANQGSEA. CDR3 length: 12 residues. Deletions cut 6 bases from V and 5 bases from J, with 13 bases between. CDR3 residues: CSVDLAGETQYF. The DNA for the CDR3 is TGCAGCGTGGACCTGGCCGGGGAGACCCAGTACTTC. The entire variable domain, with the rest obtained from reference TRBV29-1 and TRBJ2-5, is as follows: SAVISQKPSRDICQRGTSLTIQCQVDSQVTMMFWYRQQPGQSLTLIATANQGSEATYESGFVIDKFPISRPNLTFSTLTVSNMSPEDSSIYLCSVDLAGETQYFGPGTRLLVL.

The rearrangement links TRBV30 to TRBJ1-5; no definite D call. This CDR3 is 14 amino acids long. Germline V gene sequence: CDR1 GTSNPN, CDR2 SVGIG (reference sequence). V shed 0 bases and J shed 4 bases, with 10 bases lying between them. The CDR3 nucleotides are TGTGCCTGGAGTGTTGTACAGACGAATCAGCCCCAGCATTTT. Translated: CAWSVVQTNQPQHF.

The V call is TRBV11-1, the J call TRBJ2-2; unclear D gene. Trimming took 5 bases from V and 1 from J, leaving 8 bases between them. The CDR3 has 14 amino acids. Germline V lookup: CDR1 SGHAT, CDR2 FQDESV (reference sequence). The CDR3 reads CASSPLLNTGELFF. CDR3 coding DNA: TGTGCCAGCAGCCCCCTCCTGAACACCGGGGAGCTGTTTTTT.

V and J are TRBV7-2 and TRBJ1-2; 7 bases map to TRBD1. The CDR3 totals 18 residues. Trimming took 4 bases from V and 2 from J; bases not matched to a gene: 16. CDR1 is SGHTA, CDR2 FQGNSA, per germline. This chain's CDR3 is CASSSSWGGQLYNYGYTF. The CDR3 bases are TGTGCCAGCAGCTCCTCGTGGGGGGGACAGCTTTACAACTATGGCTACACCTTC.

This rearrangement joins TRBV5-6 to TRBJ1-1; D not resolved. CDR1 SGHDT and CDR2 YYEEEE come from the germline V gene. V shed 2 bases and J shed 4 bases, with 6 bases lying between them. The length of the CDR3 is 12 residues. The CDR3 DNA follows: TGTGCCAGCAGCTTCATGGGCACTGAAGCTTTCTTT. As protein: CASSFMGTEAFF.

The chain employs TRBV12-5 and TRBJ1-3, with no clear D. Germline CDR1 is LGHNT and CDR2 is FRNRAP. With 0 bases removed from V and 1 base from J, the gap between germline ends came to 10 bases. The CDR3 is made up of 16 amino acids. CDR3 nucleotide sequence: TGTGCTAGTGGTTTGGTCGCAGGCCCTTCTGGAAACACCATATATTTT. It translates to CASGLVAGPSGNTIYF.

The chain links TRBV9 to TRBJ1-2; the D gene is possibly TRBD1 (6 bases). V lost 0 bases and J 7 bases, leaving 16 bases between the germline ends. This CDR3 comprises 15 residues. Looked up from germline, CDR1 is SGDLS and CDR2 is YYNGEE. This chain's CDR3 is CASSVAQGSAPGYTF. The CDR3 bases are TGTGCCAGCAGCGTAGCACAGGGTAGCGCCCCTGGCTACACCTTC. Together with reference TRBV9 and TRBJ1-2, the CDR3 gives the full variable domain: DSGVTQTPKHLITATGQRVTLRCSPRSGDLSVYWYQQSLDQGLQFLIQYYNGEERAKGNILERFSAQQFPDLHSELNLSSLELGDSALYFCASSVAQGSAPGYTFGSGTRLTVV.